The 18 T cell receptor beta chains presented below share a single source sample, sequenced in a study of breast tumors, draining lymph nodes, adjacent tissues. MiXCR was run by TCRdb on the multiplex PCR reads, yielding one entry per CDR3 protein. The table shows approximately 300,000 distinct CDR3 sequences, with about 30% occurring only once. Axillary draining lymph nodes of breast cancer patients supplied the node samples. The specimen was axillary lymph node tissue. Receptor source: a female donor with breast cancer. Some clones in this sample may be carry-over from other donors' samples.

In this sample, this clonotype turned up many times. The rearrangement uses TRBV28 and TRBJ2-5; D is tentatively TRBD1 or TRBD2 (5 bases each). CDR3 length: 14 residues. Trimming removed 5 bases at V and 2 bases at J, with 12 bases between. Germline CDR1 and CDR2: MDHEN and SYDVKM. CDR3 nucleotide sequence: TGTGCCAGCAGTCCTGCTGGGGGTCAAGAGACCCAGTACTTC. This gives the protein CASSPAGGQETQYF. Using reference TRBV28 and TRBJ2-5 for the parts outside the CDR3, the full variable domain is DVKVTQSSRYLVKRTGEKVFLECVQDMDHENMFWYRQDPGLGLRLIYFSYDVKMKEKGDIPEGYSVSREKKERFSLILESASTNQTSMYLCASSPAGGQETQYFGPGTRLLVL.

A remark on this clonotype: A read error may explain this, as a much larger clone is one base away. This rearrangement joins TRBV6-1 to TRBJ1-2, with D maybe TRBD1 (5 bases). The germline gives CDR1 MNHNS, CDR2 SASEGT. The V gene lost 8 bases and the J gene lost 7 bases, with 20 bases spanning the gap. The CDR3 has 14 amino acids. The CDR3 sequence is CASEVGSGYCGYTF. In DNA, the CDR3 is TGTGCCAGCGAGGTTGGGTCAGGGTACTGTGGCTACACCTTC.

This clonotype occurred many times. The chain employs TRBV9 and TRBJ2-7; the match to TRBD2 covers 7 bases. The CDR3 is made up of 14 amino acids. The V and J ends lost 4 bases and 3 bases, in that order; junction bases with no gene match: 7. Per the germline V gene, CDR1 is SGDLS and CDR2 is YYNGEE. This CDR3 reads CASSSRPGGYEQYF. CDR3 sequence (DNA): TGTGCCAGCAGCTCTCGACCGGGGGGCTACGAGCAGTACTTC.

This clonotype was seen repeatedly, ten times or more. J is TRBJ2-1 and V is TRBV7-9; D uncertain. V shed 5 bases and J shed 5 bases, with 7 bases lying between them. The CDR3 contains 12 residues. The germline V gene has CDR1 SEHNR and CDR2 FQNEAQ (reference sequence). CDR3 nucleotide sequence: TGTGCCAGCAGCGGAACGGACAATGAGCAGTTCTTC. It is translated as CASSGTDNEQFF. The whole variable domain, filled in from reference TRBV7-9 and TRBJ2-1, reads DTGVSQNPRHKITKRGQNVTFRCDPISEHNRLYWYRQTLGQGPEFLTYFQNEAQLEKSRLLSDRFSAERPKGSFSTLEIQRTEQGDSAMYLCASSGTDNEQFFGPGTRLTVL.

This clonotype was seen at least ten times. V and J are TRBV5-6 and TRBJ1-6; no firm D call. Deletions cut 1 base from V and 8 bases from J, with 16 bases between. Germline CDR1 reads SGHDT; CDR2 reads YYEEEE. The CDR3 runs to 16 residues. The CDR3 nucleotides read TGTGCCAGCAGCTTGTCTACGGTTGCGGCCCATTCACCCCTCCACTTT. Translating gives CASSLSTVAAHSPLHF. The whole variable domain, remainder taken from reference TRBV5-6 and TRBJ1-6, is DAGVTQSPTHLIKTRGQQVTLRCSPKSGHDTVSWYQQALGQGPQFIFQYYEEEERQRGNFPDRFSGHQFPNYSSELNVNALLLGDSALYLCASSLSTVAAHSPLHFGNGTRLTVT.

On this clonotype: One end of the junction is discordant with germline, which a read error may explain. The V call is TRBV6-6, the J call TRBJ1-6; tentatively, D is TRBD1 (6 bases). The CDR3 runs 16 residues. The germline gives CDR1 MNHNY, CDR2 SVGAGI (reference sequence). The CDR3: CGSSLDGGRPNSPLHF. CDR3 in DNA: TGTGGCAGCAGTTTGGACGGGGGGCGCCCCAATTCACCCCTCCACTTT.

The chain uses TRBV11-3 and TRBJ2-1; 7 bases match TRBD2. CDR1 is SGHNT, CDR2 YENEEA, per germline. The V and J ends lost 4 bases and 0 bases, in that order; junction bases with no gene match: 6. The CDR3 consists of 16 residues. The DNA of the CDR3 is TGTGCCAGCAGCTCCCCGGGACTAAGCTCCTACAATGAGCAGTTCTTC. Translation gives CASSSPGLSSYNEQFF. The variable domain in full, completed from reference TRBV11-3 and TRBJ2-1, reads EAGVVQSPRYKIIEKKQPVAFWCNPISGHNTLYWYLQNLGQGPELLIRYENEEAVDDSQLPKDRFSAERLKGVDSTLKIQPAELGDSAVYLCASSSPGLSSYNEQFFGPGTRLTVL.

This clonotype was seen many times. The chain employs TRBV12-5 and TRBJ2-5; 11 nucleotides agree with TRBD1. J was trimmed by 5 bases and V by 1 base; bases with no gene match: 12. The length of the CDR3 is 18 residues. Germline loops: CDR1 LGHNT, CDR2 FRNRAP. CDR3 protein: CASGLAPKDRGLGETQYF. CDR3 in DNA: TGTGCTAGTGGTTTGGCCCCCAAGGACAGGGGGCTAGGGGAGACCCAGTACTTC.

This clonotype appeared many times. The chain couples TRBV28 to TRBJ1-6; no clear D. CDR3 length: 16 residues. Trimming left V 2 bases short and J 7 bases short, with 15 bases between. Germline CDR1 and CDR2: MDHEN and SYDVKM. This chain's CDR3 is CASSLTFSGYNSPLHF. In DNA form, the CDR3 reads TGTGCCAGCAGTTTAACGTTCTCGGGCTACAATTCACCCCTCCACTTT.

This clonotype was detected ten times or more. The genes are TRBV9 and TRBJ2-5, with D hard to call. The CDR3 runs 15 residues. V lost 0 bases and J lost 5, with 14 bases in between. The V gene's germline CDR1 is SGDLS and CDR2 YYNGEE. In DNA form, the CDR3 reads TGTGCCAGCAGCGTAGGGGTGGGAACCCGGGAGACCCAGTACTTC. Protein: CASSVGVGTRETQYF.

This clonotype was seen more than once but under ten times. The chain is built from TRBV18 and TRBJ1-3; TRBD1 is a possible D gene (5 bases). The length of the CDR3 is 15 residues. Trimming took off 2 bases at V and 2 bases at J, with 10 bases between the two ends. Per germline, CDR1 KGHSH and CDR2 LQKENI. CDR3 bases: TGTGCCAGCTCACCATCCGGGGGGACTGGAAACACCATATATTTT. Amino acids: CASSPSGGTGNTIYF.

This clonotype was seen ten or more times. The chain carries TRBV3-1 and TRBJ2-5, with no clear D. V was cut by 1 base and J by 7 bases, with 13 bases left in between. This CDR3 is 14 amino acids long. Germline CDR1 reads LGHDT; CDR2 reads YNNKEL (reference sequence). CDR3 sequence: CASSQAAAYGTQYF. DNA for the CDR3: TGTGCCAGCAGCCAAGCGGCGGCGTACGGGACCCAGTACTTC.

This clonotype showed up many times. V gene TRBV7-2 combines with J gene TRBJ2-7, with no clear D. The CDR3 is 16 amino acids. The germline V and J ends were trimmed by 3 bases and 0 bases, with 15 bases remaining between them. CDR1 and CDR2 from the germline V gene are SGHTA and FQGNSA. The CDR3 region is CASSLGQARSSYEQYF. As DNA, the CDR3 is TGTGCCAGCAGCTTGGGCCAAGCGAGAAGCTCCTACGAGCAGTACTTC.

This clonotype was found many times. This chain joins TRBV19 and TRBJ1-3; the D gene is possibly TRBD1 (6 bases). The V gene's germline CDR1 is LNHDA and CDR2 SQIVND (reference sequence). CDR3 length: 13 amino acids. V was clipped by 6 bases and J by 9 bases, with 15 bases between them. The CDR3 DNA is TGTGCCAGTAGCCTCGGGGGCCTAACCACCATATATTTT. It encodes CASSLGGLTTIYF.

The table lists this clonotype with many counts. The V call is TRBV29-1, the J call TRBJ1-5; D might be TRBD1 (5 bases). The V gene lost 4 bases and the J gene lost 6 bases, with 13 bases spanning the gap. CDR3 length equals 13 residues. Germline V gives CDR1 SQVTM, CDR2 ANQGSEA. CDR3 coding DNA: TGCAGCGTTGTTTCCGGGGGGGGTCAGCCCCAGCATTTT. This codes for CSVVSGGGQPQHF.

Ten or more counts support this clonotype. The V call is TRBV29-1, the J call TRBJ1-5; tentative D call: TRBD1 (5 bases). Trimming left V 4 bases short and J 4 bases short, with 11 bases between. This CDR3 is built from 13 residues. The germline gives CDR1 SQVTM, CDR2 ANQGSEA. In DNA form, the CDR3 reads TGCAGCGTTGGAGGGGCGCTTAATCAGCCCCAGCATTTT. Protein product: CSVGGALNQPQHF. Full variable domain (missing parts from reference TRBV29-1 and TRBJ1-5): SAVISQKPSRDICQRGTSLTIQCQVDSQVTMMFWYRQQPGQSLTLIATANQGSEATYESGFVIDKFPISRPNLTFSTLTVSNMSPEDSSIYLCSVGGALNQPQHFGDGTRLSIL.

This clonotype was found a few times. The chain has TRBV6-5 and TRBJ2-4; the D call may be TRBD1 or TRBD2 (7 bases each). CDR1 and CDR2 (germline): MNHEY, SVGAGI. The CDR3 has 13 residues. With 5 bases removed from V and 9 bases from J, the gap between germline ends came to 14 bases. The CDR3 loop is CASSQDREGIQYF. In nucleotides, the CDR3 is TGTGCCAGCAGTCAAGACAGGGAGGGCATTCAGTACTTC.

Ten or more counts support this clonotype. The chain joins TRBV7-9 to TRBJ2-2, with TRBD1 matching 7 bases. CDR3 size: 16 residues. After removal of 5 bases from V and 0 bases from J, the junction contained 6 bases not matched to a gene. Per the germline V gene, CDR1 is SEHNR and CDR2 is FQNEAQ (reference sequence). In DNA, the CDR3 is TGTGCCAGCAGCACCCCGACAGGGACGAACACCGGGGAGCTGTTTTTT. It encodes CASSTPTGTNTGELFF.